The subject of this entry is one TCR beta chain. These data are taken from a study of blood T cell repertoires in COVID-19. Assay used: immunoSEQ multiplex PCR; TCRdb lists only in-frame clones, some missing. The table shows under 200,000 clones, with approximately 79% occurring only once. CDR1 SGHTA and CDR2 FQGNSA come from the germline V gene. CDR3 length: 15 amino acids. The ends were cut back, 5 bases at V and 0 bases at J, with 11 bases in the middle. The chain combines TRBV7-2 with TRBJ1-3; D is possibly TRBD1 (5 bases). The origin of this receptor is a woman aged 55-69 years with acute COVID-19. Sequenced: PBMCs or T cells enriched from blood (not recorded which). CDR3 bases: TGTGCCAGCAGCCGTGACAGAGACTCTGGAAACACCATATATTTT. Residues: CASSRDRDSGNTIYF. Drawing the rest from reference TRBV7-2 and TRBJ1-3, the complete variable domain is GAGVSQSPSNKVTEKGKDVELRCDPISGHTALYWYRQSLGQGLEFLIYFQGNSAPDKSGLPSDRFSAERTGGSVSTLTIQRTQQEDSAVYLCASSRDRDSGNTIYFGEGSWLTVV.